This T cell receptor (beta chain) was recorded in a study of blood T cell repertoires in COVID-19. Across the study: Specimens from acute and convalescent COVID-19 originated in the United States, Italy and Spain. Sources were T cells, B-cell-depleted T cells, or PBMCs; the material itself was cDNA or gDNA.

Deletions cut 5 bases from V and 8 bases from J, with 16 bases between. There are 13 residues in the CDR3. Germline V gene data show CDR1 as GTSNPN and CDR2 as SVGIG (reference sequence). This clone was seen a single time. In the study's own analysis: Amplifying reference gene primers gave estimates of nucleated cell counts. Produced via immunoSEQ multiplex PCR; TCRdb's table is partial and in-frame only. V, J and clone size are taken as reported in that table, and D and trimming were inferred from the DNA itself. Of 18,000 or so clones listed, 65% to 85% are singletons. The chain uses TRBV30 and TRBJ2-1; a possible D gene is TRBD1 (6 bases). This TCR was recovered from a man aged 35 to 55 with active or convalescent COVID-19. Specimen: peripheral blood. The CDR3 region is CAWQGTFGYEQFF. The CDR3 DNA reads TGTGCCTGGCAGGGGACATTTGGGTATGAGCAGTTCTTC.